The T cell receptor (beta chain) under discussion was sequenced for a study of cytomegalovirus exposure and HLA in healthy donors. From germline, CDR1 is MNHEY and CDR2 SMNVEV (reference sequence). The CDR3 consists of 13 residues. Trimming shortened V by 5 bases and J by 0 bases, and 7 bases separated the two germline ends. Vbeta (60) and Jbeta (13) primers were used in the PCR. The data were produced by immunoSEQ multiplex PCR, yet TCRdb's version contains in-frame clones alone and is incomplete. The sample contains approximately 110,000 clones, around 75% of which appear only once. The rearrangement joins TRBV27 to TRBJ2-5; D is undetermined. Sample: PBMCs. The clonotype was recovered from a woman aged 25 to 39 in good health and CMV-seronegative. The CDR3 DNA follows: TGTGCCAGCAGTCCCCATTACCAAGAGACCCAGTACTTC. Translating gives CASSPHYQETQYF.